The clone carrying this T cell receptor (beta chain) was observed a handful of times. What it binds is unknown. Other DNA sequences in this sample translate to the same CDR3. The data were obtained in a study of shared clonotypes between healthy human individuals. At the level of the study: CD8 memory received one plate per donor, CD8 naive two, CD4 memory three and CD4 naive three.

With 3 bases removed from V and 0 bases from J, the gap between germline ends came to 3 bases. Germline-derived CDR1 and CDR2 are DFQATT and SNEGSKA (reference sequence). The length of the CDR3 is 11 residues. Findings and limits, study-wide: A reduction in generation probabilities was seen for non-shared clonotypes relative to those shared by all four donors.

Sorted-subset replicate PCR reactions contained about 200 ng DNA, corresponding to about 30,000 T cell genomes. The assay was immunoSEQ multiplex PCR, and TCRdb's table has in-frame clones only and misses some. This table holds about 640,000 clones, less than 80% found once. The chain employs TRBV20-1 and TRBJ2-7; D is uncertain. The origin of this receptor is a woman aged 25 to 39 in good health. The sample taken for sequencing was memory CD4+ T cells sorted from blood. Subset noted: CD45RA-negative fraction. The CDR3 DNA reads as TGCAGTGCTAGGGACTCCTACGAGCAGTACTTC. Protein: CSARDSYEQYF.